The entry below gives a single TCR beta chain sequence along with its context. The antigen remains unidentified. The CDR3 contains 15 residues. Trimming took 7 bases from V and 11 from J; bases not matched to a gene: 16. CDR1 and CDR2 from the germline V gene are LNHDA and SQIVND (reference sequence). Sequencing used immunoSEQ multiplex PCR; TCRdb keeps in-frame clones, though not all of them. The repertoire holds approximately 26,000 clones, 65% to 90% seen once, with over 6.5% in the top ten. The sample comes from a study of cytotoxic CD8 clonotypes in ibrutinib-treated CLL. Whole-study context: Partial response was seen in about 25 patients and complete response in 2; after median 68 months, roughly 14 stayed remitted, approximately twelve progressed. The taking of response samples occurred after a median roughly 12 months of treatment, with a range of 6 to 36. General study findings and limits: Clonality increased at ibrutinib response and stayed stable in sustained remission. At progression, however, it fell back toward baseline.

The gene calls are TRBV19 and TRBJ1-1; 10 nucleotides match TRBD1. The sequence was obtained from a human donor with chronic lymphocytic leukemia. The sequencing here drew on PBMCs, taken after 24 months of ibrutinib treatment. This CDR3 is CASNTPGQGRGFAFF. Written as DNA, the CDR3 is TGTGCCAGTAACACGCCGGGACAGGGGAGAGGTTTTGCTTTCTTT.